This T cell receptor beta chain emerged from a study of shared clonotypes between healthy human individuals. General study findings and limits: Richness estimates generally favored naive over memory subsets.

Trimming removed 2 bases at V and 10 bases at J, with 12 bases between. This CDR3 contains 13 residues. CDR1 is LGHNA and CDR2 is YSLEER in the germline V gene. Regarding this clone: The antigen is not known.

Methods used by the authors: Filtering of immunoSEQ junctional sequences could not match full-length read filtering. Generated by immunoSEQ multiplex PCR, the TCRdb table keeps only in-frame clones and is missing some. From that table come the V and J calls and clone size; the DNA was used to work out D and trimming. The data show roughly 2 million clones, 90% to 96% seen once. The V and J genes are TRBV4-3 and TRBJ2-1; D call uncertain. The TCR comes from a man aged 18-30 years in good health. The sequenced sample consisted of naive CD4+ T cells sorted from blood. Documented subset: CD45RA+ positively selected. The CDR3 DNA reads TGCGCCAGCAGCCAATCACCATCCGGGGAGCAGTTCTTC. Amino acids: CASSQSPSGEQFF.